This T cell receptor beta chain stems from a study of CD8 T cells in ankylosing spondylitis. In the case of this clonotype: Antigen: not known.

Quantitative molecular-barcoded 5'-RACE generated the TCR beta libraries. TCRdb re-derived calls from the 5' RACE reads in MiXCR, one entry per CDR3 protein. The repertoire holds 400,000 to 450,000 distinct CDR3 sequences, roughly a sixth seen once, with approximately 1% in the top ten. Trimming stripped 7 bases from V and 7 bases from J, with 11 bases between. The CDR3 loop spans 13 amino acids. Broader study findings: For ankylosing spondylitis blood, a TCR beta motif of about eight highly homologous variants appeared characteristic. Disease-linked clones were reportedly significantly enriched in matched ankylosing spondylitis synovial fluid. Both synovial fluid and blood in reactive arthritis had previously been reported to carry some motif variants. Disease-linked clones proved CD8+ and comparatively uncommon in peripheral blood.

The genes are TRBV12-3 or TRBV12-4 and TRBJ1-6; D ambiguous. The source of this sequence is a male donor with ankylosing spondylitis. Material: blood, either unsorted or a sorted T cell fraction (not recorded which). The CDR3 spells CASNSRANSPLHF. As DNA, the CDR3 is TGTGCCAGCAACTCGAGGGCCAATTCACCCCTCCACTTT.